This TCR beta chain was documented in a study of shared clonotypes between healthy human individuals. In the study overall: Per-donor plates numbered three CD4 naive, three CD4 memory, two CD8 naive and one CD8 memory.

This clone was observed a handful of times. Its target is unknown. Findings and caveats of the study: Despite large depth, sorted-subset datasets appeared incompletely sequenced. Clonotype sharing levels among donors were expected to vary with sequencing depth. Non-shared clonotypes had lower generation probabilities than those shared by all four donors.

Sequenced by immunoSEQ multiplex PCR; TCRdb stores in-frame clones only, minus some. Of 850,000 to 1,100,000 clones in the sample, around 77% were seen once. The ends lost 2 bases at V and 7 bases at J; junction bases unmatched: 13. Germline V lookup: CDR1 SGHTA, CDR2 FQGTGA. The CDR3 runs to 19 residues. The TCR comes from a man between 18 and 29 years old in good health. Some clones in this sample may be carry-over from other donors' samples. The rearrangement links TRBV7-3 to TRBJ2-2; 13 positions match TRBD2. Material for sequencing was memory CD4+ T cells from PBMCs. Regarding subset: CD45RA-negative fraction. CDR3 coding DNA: TGTGCCAGCAGCTTAGCCGGACTAGCGGGAGATTTAAGGCACGGGGAGCTGTTTTTT. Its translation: CASSLAGLAGDLRHGELFF.